The T cell receptor beta chain described here comes from a study of beta chain features in type 1 diabetes. Study conclusions and caveats: Type 1 diabetes patients had TCRB CDR3s that were shorter (moderately but significantly so) in all four CD4+ subsets.

Comment on this clone: The antigen remains unidentified.

Roughly 100 mL of blood, on average, came from one heparinised draw per donor. CD4+ cells of the naive, central memory, regulatory and stem cell-like memory types were sorted via CD45RO/CCR7/CD25/CD127/CD95/CD27. Sorted populations were all over 95% pure. The CDR3 contains 15 residues. The V end lost 0 bases, the J end lost 6 bases, and 14 bases lay between the germline ends. CDR1 and CDR2 from the germline V gene are LGHNA and YSLEER. Every bit of the isolated RNA underwent reverse transcription, so sequencing read expressed TCRB transcripts. TCRdb's copy holds only in-frame clones and misses some; the assay was immunoSEQ multiplex PCR. The sample includes under 250,000 clones, 25% to 35% of them seen just once.

The sequence was obtained from a man aged 25-45 years in good health. V and J are TRBV4-3 and TRBJ1-2, with D unclear. The sequenced sample consisted of central memory CD4+ T cells from blood. The CDR3 loop is CASSQDALYGDGYTF. In nucleotides, the CDR3 is TGCGCCAGCAGCCAAGATGCGCTATACGGAGATGGCTACACCTTC.